One and the same sample provided the 24 T cell receptor beta chains below, sequenced in a study of cytomegalovirus exposure and HLA in healthy donors. Primers included in the PCR were 60 Vbeta and 13 Jbeta primers. Assay: immunoSEQ multiplex PCR; the TCRdb copy retains only in-frame clones and omits some. The top ten clones hold 5% to 7% of a sample with about 62,000 clones, just under 75% of them seen once. The sample comprised PBMCs. The receptors were sampled from a woman in her 30s in good health and CMV-seronegative.

This chain connects TRBV27 to TRBJ2-3; D unclear. The CDR3 is made up of 13 amino acids. Germline V gene lookup returns CDR1 MNHEY and CDR2 SMNVEV (reference sequence). The ends were cut back, 6 bases at V and 2 bases at J, with 9 bases in the middle. CDR3 sequence reads: CASSLENTDTQYF. CDR3 nucleotide sequence: TGTGCCAGCAGCTTGGAGAACACAGATACGCAGTATTTT.

J is TRBJ1-1 and V is TRBV9, with 7 bases that match TRBD1. This CDR3 region has 14 residues. Germline V lookup: CDR1 SGDLS, CDR2 YYNGEE. After removal of 3 bases from V and 3 bases from J, the junction contained 5 bases not matched to a gene. The CDR3 protein is CASSEGDSYTEAFF. The CDR3 DNA is TGTGCCAGCAGCGAGGGGGACAGCTACACTGAAGCTTTCTTT.

The chain combines TRBV30 with TRBJ1-1; D possibly corresponds to TRBD1 (6 bases). The CDR3 is 12 residues long. Germline-derived CDR1 and CDR2 are GTSNPN and SVGIG (reference sequence). The CDR3 is CTSGAGATEAFF. The DNA for the CDR3 is TGTACCTCGGGCGCAGGGGCCACTGAAGCTTTCTTT. Combining the CDR3 with reference TRBV30 and TRBJ1-1 gives the whole variable domain SQTIHQWPATLVQPVGSPLSLECTVEGTSNPNLYWYRQAAGRGLQLLFYSVGIGQISSEVPQNLSASRPQDRQFILSSKKLLLSDSGFYLCTSGAGATEAFFGQGTRLTVV.

The chain couples TRBV7-9 to TRBJ2-5; 12 bases agree with TRBD2. From germline, CDR1 is SEHNR and CDR2 FQNEAQ (reference sequence). V was pared by 2 bases and J by 4 bases, with 2 bases of the junction left unmatched. This CDR3 spans 15 amino acids. CDR3 loop: CASSLPGLAGETQYF. The CDR3 nucleotides are TGTGCCAGCAGCTTACCGGGACTAGCGGGAGAGACCCAGTACTTC.

This clone has only a few counts. This sequence joins TRBV7-9 and TRBJ1-1, with 7 bases that match TRBD1. Germline V CDR1 and CDR2: SEHNR, FQNEAQ (reference sequence). With V trimmed by 1 base and J by 0 bases, 8 bases remained unmatched. This CDR3 comprises 17 residues. This CDR3 reads CASSLGGGLPMNTEAFF. Written as DNA, the CDR3 is TGTGCCAGCAGCTTAGGAGGGGGCCTCCCTATGAACACTGAAGCTTTCTTT.

V gene TRBV2 combines with J gene TRBJ1-2; TRBD1 is a possible D gene (6 bases). Trimming left V 4 bases short and J 8 bases short, with 11 bases between. The CDR3 is 12 residues long. From germline, CDR1 is SNHLY and CDR2 FYNNEI. The CDR3, as DNA: TGTGCCAGCAGTGCACAGGGCACAGGCTACACCTTC. This codes for CASSAQGTGYTF.

This clone was counted once. This chain connects TRBV7-3 to TRBJ2-3; D possibly corresponds to TRBD2 (5 bases). This CDR3 contains 13 residues. Between the trimmed V and J ends, which lost 5 bases and 4 bases, there was a span of 10 bases. Germline V lookup: CDR1 SGHTA, CDR2 FQGTGA. This CDR3 reads CASSLKLADTQYF. As DNA, the CDR3 is TGTGCCAGCAGCCTAAAACTAGCAGATACGCAGTATTTT.

V and J are TRBV28 and TRBJ2-2, with no clear D. Trimming stripped 0 bases from V and 10 bases from J, with 9 bases between. The CDR3 has 13 amino acids. The V gene's germline CDR1 is MDHEN and CDR2 SYDVKM. CDR3: CASSLWADKELFF. DNA of the CDR3: TGTGCCAGCAGTTTATGGGCCGACAAGGAGCTGTTTTTT.

The rearrangement joins TRBV4-3 to TRBJ1-2; maybe TRBD1 (5 bases). The CDR3 covers 16 residues. Germline CDR1 is LGHNA and CDR2 is YSLEER. V was trimmed by 0 bases and J by 0 bases, leaving 11 bases between them. DNA of the CDR3: TGCGCCAGCAGCCAAGATCCCCAGGGTGCTAACTATGGCTACACCTTC. It is translated as CASSQDPQGANYGYTF.

This clone was seen a single time. V and J are TRBV6-6 and TRBJ1-5; D is possibly TRBD1 (5 bases). The CDR3 totals 16 residues. Germline lookup yields CDR1 MNHNY and CDR2 SVGAGI (reference sequence). V lost 5 bases and J 1 base, leaving 15 bases between the germline ends. The CDR3 is CASSASYDSSNQPQHF. As DNA, the CDR3 is TGTGCCAGCAGTGCCTCTTATGACAGCAGCAATCAGCCCCAGCATTTT.

The rearrangement links TRBV4-1 to TRBJ2-2, with D perhaps TRBD2 (5 bases). CDR3 size: 13 residues. Germline assignment: CDR1 MGHRA and CDR2 YSYEKL. V shed 1 base and J shed 6 bases, with 6 bases lying between them. The CDR3 DNA is TGCGCCAGCAGCCAAGTGGGAGCCGGGGAGCTGTTTTTT. It encodes CASSQVGAGELFF.

The gene calls are TRBV6-1 and TRBJ2-5; 12 bases map to TRBD2. From germline, CDR1 is MNHNS and CDR2 SASEGT. Trimming removed 3 bases from V and 1 base from J; junction bases left unmatched: 3. The CDR3 consists of 16 residues. The CDR3 region is CASSDLAGGPQETQYF. The DNA for the CDR3 is TGTGCCAGCAGTGATCTAGCGGGAGGGCCCCAAGAGACCCAGTACTTC.

This clone has a handful of counts. The chain joins TRBV19 to TRBJ2-4; a possible D gene is TRBD1 (6 bases). This CDR3 spans 14 amino acids. Trimming removed 0 bases from V and 10 bases from J, with 13 bases in between. Germline V gives CDR1 LNHDA, CDR2 SQIVND (reference sequence). CDR3 loop: CASSIERTARIQYF. CDR3 bases: TGTGCCAGTAGTATAGAGCGGACAGCCCGGATTCAGTACTTC.

CDR3 protein: CASSLADTASGANVLTF. In DNA form, the CDR3 reads TGTGCCAGCAGCTTGGCCGACACCGCATCTGGGGCCAACGTCCTGACTTTC. The chain employs TRBV5-4 and TRBJ2-6; D gene ambiguous. The V end lost 0 bases, the J end lost 1 base, and 11 bases lay between the germline ends. Germline values: CDR1 SGHNT, CDR2 YYREEE (reference sequence). The CDR3 is 17 amino acids.

This clone has just a few counts. The chain employs TRBV18 and TRBJ2-7, with 10 nucleotides matching TRBD1. The J segment lost 5 bases and the V segment lost 6 bases, leaving 13 bases of the junction unmatched. Germline V lookup: CDR1 KGHSH, CDR2 LQKENI. This CDR3 comprises 16 residues. The CDR3 is CASSRRQGASSNEQYV. In DNA, the CDR3 is TGTGCCAGCTCCCGTCGACAGGGGGCTTCTTCTAACGAGCAGTACGTC.

This rearrangement joins TRBV2 to TRBJ2-7; the D gene is possibly TRBD2 (7 bases). Looked up from germline, CDR1 is SNHLY and CDR2 is FYNNEI. CDR3 length: 12 residues. With 11 bases removed from V and 6 bases from J, the gap between germline ends came to 17 bases. CDR3 bases: TGTGCCTCAGCGGGTGCGGGGGCCGAGCAGTACGTC. Its translation is CASAGAGAEQYV.

This clone was picked up a small number of times. This chain links TRBV11-2 with TRBJ2-1; TRBD2 is a possible D gene (6 bases). V gave up 3 bases and J gave up 0 bases, with 6 bases separating them. The CDR3 extends over 14 amino acids. Germline assignment: CDR1 SGHAT and CDR2 FQNNGV. This CDR3 is CASSLTSSYNEQFF. In DNA, the CDR3 is TGTGCCAGCAGCTTGACTAGCTCCTACAATGAGCAGTTCTTC.

This chain joins TRBV18 and TRBJ1-4; 7 nucleotides agree with TRBD1. With V trimmed by 3 bases and J by 3 bases, 4 bases remained unmatched. The germline CDR1 and CDR2 sequences are KGHSH and LQKENI. The CDR3 loop spans 15 amino acids. The CDR3 here is CASSPWGQPNEKLFF. The CDR3 DNA sequence: TGTGCCAGCTCACCGTGGGGACAGCCTAATGAAAAACTGTTTTTT.

The gene calls are TRBV5-6 and TRBJ2-7, with 8 bases matching TRBD1. The CDR3 totals 15 residues. Trimming at V came to 4 bases and at J to 4 bases, leaving 10 bases not matched to a gene. Germline values: CDR1 SGHDT, CDR2 YYEEEE. CDR3 protein: CASSIMTGEIYEQYF. CDR3 nucleotides: TGTGCCAGCAGCATCATGACAGGGGAAATTTACGAGCAGTACTTC.

The chain combines TRBV18 with TRBJ2-6; D not certain. Germline lookup yields CDR1 KGHSH and CDR2 LQKENI. The CDR3 has 17 residues. V lost 3 bases and J 0 bases, leaving 12 bases between the germline ends. In nucleotides, the CDR3 is TGTGCCAGCTCACCTGGAGTTTTCAGCTCTGGGGCCAACGTCCTGACTTTC. As protein: CASSPGVFSSGANVLTF.

The V gene is TRBV27, the J gene TRBJ2-7, with no clear D. V dropped 3 bases and J dropped 5 bases, with 11 bases sitting between them. This CDR3 comprises 13 residues. Looked up from germline, CDR1 is MNHEY and CDR2 is SMNVEV (reference sequence). CDR3 region: CASSLSAVDEQYV. CDR3 DNA sequence: TGTGCCAGCAGTTTGAGCGCAGTTGACGAGCAGTACGTC.

This clone was seen a handful of times. The chain combines TRBV6-5 with TRBJ2-5; D is perhaps TRBD1 (6 bases). Germline V gene lookup returns CDR1 MNHEY and CDR2 SVGAGI. V lost 4 bases to trimming and J lost 5 bases, with 11 bases between them. CDR3 length equals 13 residues. CDR3 nucleotide sequence: TGTGCCAGCAGTTTACAGGGTTCTGAGACCCAGTACTTC. Its translation is CASSLQGSETQYF.

The rearrangement uses TRBV9 and TRBJ1-1, with D perhaps matching TRBD1 (5 bases). Between the trimmed V and J ends, which lost 2 bases and 1 base, there was a span of 12 bases. This CDR3 region has 15 residues. Looked up from germline, CDR1 is SGDLS and CDR2 is YYNGEE. The CDR3 DNA is TGTGCCAGCAGCGTTAGCTACGGGGGGAACACTGAAGCTTTCTTT. Its translation is CASSVSYGGNTEAFF.

The gene calls are TRBV27 and TRBJ1-5; 12 nucleotides line up with TRBD1. V dropped 2 bases and J dropped 3; count of bases not matched to a gene: 2. From germline, CDR1 is MNHEY and CDR2 SMNVEV (reference sequence). This CDR3 has 16 residues. CDR3 coding DNA: TGTGCCAGCAGTTTAGGGGACAGGGGGCTCAATCAGCCCCAGCATTTT. It specifies CASSLGDRGLNQPQHF.